This section outlines one T cell receptor (beta chain) sequence together with its context. Its antigen is currently not known. Within one base of it there is no much larger clone, and no base qualities were kept. After removal of 3 bases from V and 8 bases from J, the junction retains 11 bases not matched to a gene. Including the terminal cysteine and phenylalanine, the CDR3 comprises 15 residues. The retained sequence is limited to the CDR3, 45 bases, with the frame set at the first base. Looking up the germline V gene yields CDR1 SGDLS and CDR2 YYNGEE. This sample is part of a study of blood T cell repertoires in COVID-19 (TCRdb year 2020). With regard to the full study: Samples from collaborators originated in the United States, Italy and Spain and spanned both the acute and convalescent phases of COVID-19. The prospective study material was composed of cDNA or gDNA derived from T cells, B-cell-depleted T cells, or PBMCs. Deeply sampled blood TCRbeta repertoires from subjects exposed to, actively infected with, or recovered from COVID-19 were included in the dataset. The repertoires were made available in a free public database intended to serve as a resource for research on the immune response to SARS-CoV-2. The samples were drawn from the first 160 participants of the ongoing ImmuneRACE study and from 1,254 subjects provided by 6 global collaborators. Nearly every sample came with metadata listing a de-identified subject ID, COVID-19 status, age in years and sex. HLA class I and class II types, where available, came from metadata supplied by the sample provider rather than from assay-based typing.

Overall study outcomes, separate from this receptor: The quantity of clinical and demographic metadata differed by source and by participant and was supplied without curation.

The collaborating institutions used their own protocols to collect whole blood in K2EDTA tubes. For TCRbeta analysis, collaborator samples were shipped as frozen whole blood, as isolated PBMCs, or as DNA extracted from either sample type. TCRbeta CDR3 regions were amplified from genomic DNA by means of the immunoSEQ Assay, a bias-controlled multiplex PCR. The authors' analysis ran thus. The number of nucleated cells in each sample was estimated from the amplification of reference gene primers within the assay. To quantify the absolute abundance of each unique TCRbeta CDR3 rearrangement, sequence reads were collapsed and filtered. Productive Simpson clonality was computed per sample as the square root of Simpson's diversity index over productive rearrangements. TCRdb holds this immuneACCESS table with in-frame rearrangements only. Some clones are missing; in checked studies, unresolved V genes explain under half, and the rest has no known cause. V and J calls plus clone size are reproduced from that table; the DNA served to infer D and trimming. Present in this sample are approximately 70,000 clones, about 91% of which were seen just once. 5.5% to 7% of the sample rests with the top ten.

Sample: peripheral blood. The sequence was obtained from a woman aged 70-85 years with acute or convalescent COVID-19. The rearrangement joined TRBV9 to TRBJ2-1, with TRBD2 matching 7 junction bases. The CDR3 region reads CASSAGGRGFDEQFF. Read as DNA, the sequence is TGTGCCAGCAGCGCCGGCGGGAGAGGGTTCGATGAGCAGTTCTTC.